This T cell receptor (beta chain) is drawn from a study of cytomegalovirus exposure and HLA in healthy donors. V lost 7 bases and J lost 8, with 17 bases in between. The CDR3 is made up of 14 amino acids. Germline V gene data show CDR1 as SNHLY and CDR2 as FYNNEI. Study observations and caveats: Upon later analysis, TCR association rates were observed to vary by HLA locus, being highest for DRB1 and lowest for HLA-C.

Primers: 60 Vbeta forward and 13 Jbeta reverse. Data came from immunoSEQ multiplex PCR; TCRdb stores just in-frame clones and leaves some out. The profile shows over 100,000 clones, about 60% of them singletons. About this clone: Its target is unknown.

This clonotype was obtained from a man aged 35 to 55 in good health and CMV-seropositive. This chain joins TRBV2 and TRBJ1-4; the D gene is possibly TRBD1 (5 bases). Material: PBMCs. As DNA, the CDR3 is TGTGCCAGCATCCATGGCACAGGAGGGGAAAAACTGTTTTTT. It is translated as CASIHGTGGEKLFF. The full variable domain, in which reference TRBV2 and TRBJ1-4 provide the parts outside the CDR3, is EPEVTQTPSHQVTQMGQEVILRCVPISNHLYFYWYRQILGQKVEFLVSFYNNEISEKSEIFDDQFSVERPDGSNFTLKIRSTKLEDSAMYFCASIHGTGGEKLFFGSGTQLSVL.